These T cell receptor beta chains were read from a single sample in a study of response to subunit inactivated influenza vaccine. Using its own MiXCR run on the RT-PCR reads, TCRdb lists one record per CDR3 protein. This sample has about 580,000 distinct CDR3 sequences, with roughly 15% found just once. The material sequenced was PBMCs from blood, taken 11 to 12 days after vaccination. The receptors originated from a middle-aged man who received an inactivated influenza vaccine. Each CDR3 is given with its conserved first and last residue. The D gene is left open where the match is weak. Size is stated for part of the rows, as once, few or many counts, or as a class when the clone is expanded.

TRBV29-1	TRBJ1-1	.	.	CSVEPGFNTEAFF	TGCAGCGTTGAACCTGGGTTCAACACTGAAGCTTTCTTT
TRBV20-1	TRBJ2-1	.	few	CSARAISGGIGNEQFF	TGCAGTGCTAGAGCTATTAGCGGAGGCATCGGAAATGAGCAGTTCTTC
TRBV12-5	TRBJ2-7	TRBD2	few	CASGAGGRAVDEQYF	TGTGCTAGTGGGGCTGGTGGGAGGGCCGTCGACGAGCAGTACTTC
TRBV28	TRBJ2-5	TRBD2	.	CATTGGTSGGLQETQYF	TGTGCCACTACCGGGGGGACTAGCGGGGGACTCCAAGAGACCCAGTACTTC
TRBV4-1	TRBJ2-7	.	few	CASSQDSSASGPGEQYF	TGCGCCAGCAGCCAAGATTCCAGCGCCTCGGGCCCTGGCGAGCAGTACTTC
TRBV2	TRBJ2-3	.	few	CASSDIWVSTDTQYF	TGTGCCAGCAGTGATATTTGGGTTAGCACAGATACGCAGTATTTT
TRBV15	TRBJ1-1	TRBD1	many	CATSRDAGGWDTEAFF	TGTGCCACCAGCAGAGATGCAGGGGGGTGGGACACTGAAGCTTTCTTT
TRBV6-4	TRBJ2-1	TRBD2	few	CASSDPTSGRNEQFF	TGTGCCAGCAGTGACCCGACTAGCGGGAGGAATGAGCAGTTCTTC
TRBV11-2	TRBJ2-5	.	.	CASSLDRGLKTQYF	TGTGCCAGCAGCTTAGACAGGGGTCTCAAGACCCAGTACTTC
TRBV5-1	TRBJ2-2	.	few	CASRFGNTGELFF	TGCGCCAGCAGGTTTGGGAACACCGGGGAGCTGTTTTTT
TRBV11-1	TRBJ2-7	TRBD2	few	CASSLALGLAGGRNHEQYF	TGTGCCAGCAGCTTAGCGCTAGGTCTAGCGGGGGGGCGTAACCACGAGCAGTACTTC
TRBV28	TRBJ2-7	.	few	CASSLSLAYEQYF	TGTGCCAGCAGTTTAAGCCTGGCCTACGAGCAGTACTTC
TRBV4-2	TRBJ1-1	.	.	CASSPGPGNTEAFF	TGTGCCAGCAGCCCAGGGCCAGGGAACACTGAAGCTTTCTTT
TRBV24-1	TRBJ2-3	TRBD1	.	CATSDPSDRGLADTQYF	TGTGCCACCAGTGACCCTTCCGACAGGGGGCTGGCAGATACGCAGTATTTT
TRBV5-1	TRBJ1-1	.	few	CASSLGTEMNTEAFF	TGCGCCAGCAGCTTGGGGACGGAGATGAACACTGAAGCTTTCTTT
TRBV7-9	TRBJ1-2	TRBD1	.	CASSPGGMTGTGYTF	TGTGCCAGCAGCCCGGGGGGGATGACAGGGACCGGCTACACCTTC
TRBV12-3/TRBV12-4	TRBJ2-5	.	.	CASSFQASSETQYF	TGTGCCAGCAGTTTCCAGGCGTCAAGCGAGACCCAGTACTTC
TRBV6-1	TRBJ2-1	.	few	CASSEFRVRANEQFF	TGTGCCAGCAGTGAGTTCCGTGTGCGGGCGAATGAGCAGTTCTTC
TRBV7-2	TRBJ2-1	.	few	CASSLLGTGPDEQFF	TGTGCCAGCAGCTTATTGGGGACTGGGCCGGATGAGCAGTTCTTC
TRBV7-2	TRBJ1-6	.	.	CASSLTHRDGSPLHF	TGTGCCAGCAGCCTAACGCACAGGGATGGTTCACCCCTCCACTTT
TRBV20-1	TRBJ2-1	.	few	CSANRQNNEQFF	TGCAGTGCTAACAGACAGAACAATGAGCAGTTCTTC
TRBV4-3	TRBJ2-5	.	.	CASSQDSEGGTQYF	TGCGCCAGCAGCCAAGATTCTGAAGGTGGGACCCAGTACTTC
TRBV12-3/TRBV12-4	TRBJ2-7	.	.	CASSLMSSYEQYF	TGTGCCAGCAGTTTGATGAGCTCCTACGAGCAGTACTTC
TRBV5-1	TRBJ2-3	.	many	CASSFSGTDTQYF	TGCGCCAGCAGCTTCTCAGGGACAGATACGCAGTATTTT
TRBV5-6	TRBJ2-1	.	once	CASSFKRNEQFF	TGTGCCAGCAGCTTCAAGAGGAATGAGCAGTTCTTC
TRBV12-3/TRBV12-4	TRBJ2-5	TRBD2	few	CASRRLAGGETQYF	TGTGCCAGCAGGCGACTAGCTGGGGGTGAGACCCAGTACTTC
TRBV3-1	TRBJ2-1	.	few	CASSQLGPSSYNEQFF	TGTGCCAGCAGCCAACTGGGACCGAGCTCCTACAATGAGCAGTTCTTC
TRBV6-2/TRBV6-3	TRBJ1-2	TRBD1	.	CASSPGTDLNYGYTF	TGTGCCAGCAGTCCCGGGACAGACCTTAACTATGGCTACACCTTC